This note documents a single TCR beta chain sequence. Primers: 60 Vbeta forward and 13 Jbeta reverse. Only in-frame clones appear in the TCRdb table, and some are missing; sequencing was by immunoSEQ multiplex PCR. The profile shows around 110,000 clones, roughly 73% of them singletons. The sample is drawn from a study of cytomegalovirus exposure and HLA in healthy donors. Turning to the study itself: When over 300 donors were genotyped, roughly four fifths of them were found to fall in the Caucasian-associated ancestry cluster.

The CDR3 runs 14 residues. Looked up from germline, CDR1 is SGHAT and CDR2 is FQNNGV. The junction had 9 bases not matched to a gene; V was cut back by 5 bases and J by 7 bases. The genes are TRBV11-2 and TRBJ1-1, with 8 positions matching TRBD1. The source material was PBMCs. This clonotype was sampled from a woman aged 25 to 39 in good health and CMV-seronegative. CDR3 region: CASSPEQGVGEAFF. The DNA for the CDR3 is TGTGCCAGCAGCCCGGAACAGGGGGTAGGTGAAGCTTTCTTT.